One T cell receptor (beta chain) is described in this entry. Its matching antigen is unknown. This entry belongs to a study of OX40 agonist ivuxolimab in advanced cancers. At the level of the study: Treatment received earlier with anti-PD-1, anti-PD-L1 or anti-CTLA-4 agents was allowed, and over 30% had some.

Samples of blood were obtained at baseline, on cycle 4 day 1, and on cycle 7 day 1. Using immunoSEQ multiplex PCR, the repertoire was profiled, and TCRdb retains in-frame clones only, with some absent. The sample records about 46,000 clones, 80% to 85% being singletons. Whole-study results and caveats: On average, a greater number of expanded clones characterised CD8+ T cells relative to CD4+. CD4+ and CD8+ blood T cells expanded clonally by week 6 at 0.1 to 3.0 mg/kg.

Germline V CDR1 and CDR2: SQVTM, ANQGSEA. This CDR3 region has 13 residues. V dropped 5 bases and J dropped 0 bases, with 8 bases sitting between them. The gene calls are TRBV29-1 and TRBJ1-3; D is undetermined. The sample was CD4+ or CD8+ T cells sorted from blood, taken in a trial of the OX40 agonist ivuxolimab. This clonotype was obtained from an adult with an advanced solid tumor such as melanoma, head and neck, liver or kidney cancer. CDR3 sequence reads: CSVSTASGNTIYF. The CDR3 coding sequence is TGCAGCGTTTCTACCGCCTCTGGAAACACCATATATTTT.